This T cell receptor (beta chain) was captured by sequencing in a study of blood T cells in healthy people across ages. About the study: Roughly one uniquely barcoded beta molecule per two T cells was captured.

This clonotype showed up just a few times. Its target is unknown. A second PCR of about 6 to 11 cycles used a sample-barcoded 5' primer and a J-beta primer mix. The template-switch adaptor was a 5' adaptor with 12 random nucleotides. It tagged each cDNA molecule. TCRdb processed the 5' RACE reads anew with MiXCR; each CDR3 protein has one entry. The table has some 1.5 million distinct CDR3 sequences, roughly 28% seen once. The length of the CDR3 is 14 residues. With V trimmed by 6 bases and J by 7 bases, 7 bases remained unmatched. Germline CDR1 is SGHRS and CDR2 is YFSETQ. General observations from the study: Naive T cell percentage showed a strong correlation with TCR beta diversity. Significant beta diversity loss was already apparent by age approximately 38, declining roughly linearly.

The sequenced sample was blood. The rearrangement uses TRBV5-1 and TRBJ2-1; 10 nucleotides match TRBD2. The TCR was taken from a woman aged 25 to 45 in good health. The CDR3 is CASTSGSRENEQFF. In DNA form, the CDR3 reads TGCGCCAGCACTAGCGGGAGCCGGGAGAATGAGCAGTTCTTC.